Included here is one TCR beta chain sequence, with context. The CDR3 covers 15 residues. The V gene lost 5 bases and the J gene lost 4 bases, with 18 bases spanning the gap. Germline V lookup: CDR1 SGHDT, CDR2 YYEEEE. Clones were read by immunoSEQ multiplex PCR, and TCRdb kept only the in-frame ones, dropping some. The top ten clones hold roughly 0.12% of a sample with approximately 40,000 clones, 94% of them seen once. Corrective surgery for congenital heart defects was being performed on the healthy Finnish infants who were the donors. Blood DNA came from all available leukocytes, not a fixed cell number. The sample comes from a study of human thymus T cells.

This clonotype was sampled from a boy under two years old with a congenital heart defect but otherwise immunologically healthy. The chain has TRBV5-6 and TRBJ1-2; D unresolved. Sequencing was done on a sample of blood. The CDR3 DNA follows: TGTGCCAGCAGTCGGAGCCCTAAGGGCTTCTATGGCTACACCTTC. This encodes CASSRSPKGFYGYTF.